This T cell receptor (beta chain) is drawn from a study of blood T cell repertoires in COVID-19. The overall study: The United States, Italy and Spain provided the acute and convalescent COVID-19 samples. PBMCs, B-cell-depleted T cells, or T cells provided the cDNA or gDNA that made up the material.

As handled by the study authors: Amplified reference gene primers provided the basis for estimating nucleated cell counts. Libraries were prepared by immunoSEQ multiplex PCR; TCRdb keeps only in-frame clonotypes and omits some of them. V and J calls and clone size follow that table, whereas D and trimming were derived from the DNA. The repertoire holds more than 250,000 clones, approximately 88% seen once, with 6% to 7% in the top ten. Cohort 3 donors were reported recovered after two negative PCRs, clearance, or symptom resolution. Unmatched junction bases numbered 4, after V lost 4 bases and J lost 2 bases. The CDR3 totals 14 residues. From germline, CDR1 is LGHDT and CDR2 YNNKEL (reference sequence).

The sample comprised PBMCs or T cells enriched from blood (not recorded which). The chain carries TRBV3-1 (or the pseudogene TRBV3-2) and TRBJ2-5, with TRBD2 identical over 7 bases. The sequence derives from a woman aged 40 to 50 who had recovered from COVID-19. The CDR3 here is CASSLLADQETQYF. CDR3 nucleotide sequence: TGTGCCAGCAGCCTCCTAGCGGATCAAGAGACCCAGTACTTC.